The next 10 T cell receptor beta chains were all read from a single sample in a study of shared clonotypes between healthy human individuals. TCRdb's table, derived via immunoSEQ multiplex PCR, lists solely in-frame clones and lacks some. Among 200,000 to 250,000 clones listed, 50% to 80% were seen once. The sequencing sample was made of memory CD4+ T cells sorted from blood. As for subset: CD45RA-negative fraction. The receptors were gathered from a man aged 30-40 years in good health.

This clone showed up just once. Written as DNA, the CDR3 is TGTGCCAGCACCCATGAGCGCAATGAGCAGTTCTTC. Its translation is CASTHERNEQFF. The chain uses TRBV11-2 and TRBJ2-1; no clear D gene. There are 12 residues in the CDR3. Looked up from germline, CDR1 is SGHAT and CDR2 is FQNNGV. Trimming removed 7 bases at V and 6 bases at J, with 10 bases between.

This clone was recorded a few times. The chain is built from TRBV7-6 and TRBJ1-5; the match to TRBD1 covers 9 bases. The CDR3 consists of 15 residues. Germline lookup yields CDR1 SGHVS and CDR2 FNYEAQ. Unmatched junction bases numbered 4, after V lost 2 bases and J lost 5 bases. CDR3: CASSLTGGNDQPQHF. CDR3 in DNA: TGTGCCAGCAGCTTAACAGGGGGCAATGATCAGCCCCAGCATTTT.

The chain joins TRBV5-4 to TRBJ2-7, with 7 bases lining up with TRBD2. The CDR3 has 13 residues. With V trimmed by 4 bases and J by 6 bases, 7 bases remained unmatched. The germline V gene has CDR1 SGHNT and CDR2 YYREEE (reference sequence). CDR3 region: CASSGWERGEQYF. The CDR3 DNA sequence: TGTGCCAGCAGCGGCTGGGAGCGGGGCGAGCAGTACTTC.

V gene TRBV11-2 combines with J gene TRBJ2-7, with D possibly being TRBD2 (6 bases). Germline CDR1 and CDR2: SGHAT and FQNNGV. V shed 6 bases and J shed 6 bases, with 12 bases lying between them. This CDR3 comprises 12 residues. CDR3 amino acids: CASRGGRTEQYF. CDR3 coding DNA: TGTGCCAGCAGGGGGGGACGGACCGAGCAGTACTTC.

The chain has TRBV28 and TRBJ2-7; 7 bases map to TRBD2. Germline CDR1 is MDHEN and CDR2 is SYDVKM. The ends lost 6 bases at V and 1 base at J; junction bases unmatched: 6. This CDR3 region has 14 residues. In DNA form, the CDR3 reads TGTGCCAGCAGACTAGCGAAAACGTCCTACGAGCAGTACTTC. Protein product: CASRLAKTSYEQYF. Together with reference TRBV28 and TRBJ2-7, the CDR3 gives the full variable domain: DVKVTQSSRYLVKRTGEKVFLECVQDMDHENMFWYRQDPGLGLRLIYFSYDVKMKEKGDIPEGYSVSREKKERFSLILESASTNQTSMYLCASRLAKTSYEQYFGPGTRLTVT.

The rearrangement uses TRBV6-5 and TRBJ2-7; TRBD2 aligns across 7 bases. The CDR3 has 13 residues. Losses at the gene ends were 2 bases for V and 7 bases for J; bases not matched to a gene: 5. Germline V CDR1 and CDR2: MNHEY, SVGAGI. The DNA of the CDR3 is TGTGCCAGCAGTTACGCGGGAGCTGGGGAGCAGTACTTC. It codes for CASSYAGAGEQYF.

The chain couples TRBV29-1 to TRBJ1-2; D possibly corresponds to TRBD1 (5 bases). Germline V CDR1 and CDR2: SQVTM, ANQGSEA. With 1 base removed from V and 5 bases from J, the gap between germline ends came to 14 bases. The CDR3 length is 14 residues. CDR3: CSVEVPGTLYGYTF. The CDR3 DNA follows: TGCAGCGTTGAAGTCCCAGGGACCCTTTATGGCTACACCTTC.

The chain is built from TRBV5-1 and TRBJ1-1; TRBD1 is a possible D gene (5 bases). The germline V gene encodes CDR1 SGHRS and CDR2 YFSETQ. This CDR3 comprises 13 residues. The V gene lost 0 bases and the J gene lost 7 bases, with 10 bases spanning the gap. CDR3 sequence: CASSLEARGEAFF. The CDR3 nucleotides read TGCGCCAGCAGCTTGGAAGCGAGGGGTGAAGCTTTCTTT.

The rearrangement uses TRBV11-2 and TRBJ2-7, with 7 positions matching TRBD2. The CDR3 has 15 amino acids. With V trimmed by 1 base and J by 3 bases, 6 bases remained unmatched. Germline CDR1 SGHAT, CDR2 FQNNGV. The CDR3 DNA is TGTGCCAGCAGCTTAGGCTTGGGACTACACTACGAGCAGTACTTC. Amino acid sequence: CASSLGLGLHYEQYF. Filled out from reference TRBV11-2 and TRBJ2-7, the complete variable domain reads EAGVAQSPRYKIIEKRQSVAFWCNPISGHATLYWYQQILGQGPKLLIQFQNNGVVDDSQLPKDRFSAERLKGVDSTLKIQPAKLEDSAVYLCASSLGLGLHYEQYFGPGTRLTVT.

This sequence joins TRBV6-1 and TRBJ1-1; TRBD1 aligns across 7 bases. The CDR3 is 14 residues long. The germline V gene encodes CDR1 MNHNS and CDR2 SASEGT. J lost 3 bases, V lost 2 bases, and 3 bases had no gene match. CDR3 protein: CASSEIDRDTEAFF. As DNA, the CDR3 is TGTGCCAGCAGTGAAATAGACAGGGACACTGAAGCTTTCTTT.